This T cell receptor (beta chain) was retrieved from a study of neoadjuvant anti-PD-1 for oral cavity cancer. Study outcomes and limitations: Non-responders to neoadjuvant nivolumab had significantly more clonal PBMC T cells than responders.

Patients had newly diagnosed, untreated stage II-IVA oral cavity squamous cell carcinoma. Analysis of PBMCs was direct, with no culture step. Sequencing used immunoSEQ multiplex PCR; TCRdb keeps in-frame clones, though not all of them. The sample yields roughly 7,000 clones, about 80% seen once. Worth noting for this clone: Its specificity is not known. At one of its ends the junction is not consistent with the germline gene, which may arise from a read error.

Germline assignment: CDR1 SGHTA and CDR2 FQGTGA. The CDR3 is made up of 16 amino acids. The V gene is TRBV7-3, the J gene TRBJ1-3, with 9 bases lining up with TRBD1. Source: PBMCs, taken before nivolumab (anti-PD-1) treatment. The receptor's source is a person aged 35-79 years with oral cavity squamous cell carcinoma. The CDR3 loop is CASSITGGNSGNTIYF. The CDR3 nucleotides read TGTGCCAGCAGCATAACAGGGGGCAACTCTGGAAACACCATATATTTT. Using reference TRBV7-3 and TRBJ1-3 for the parts outside the CDR3, the full variable domain is GAGVSQTPSNKVTEKGKYVELRCDPISGHTALYWYRQSLGQGPEFLIYFQGTGAADDSGLPNDRFFAVRPEGSVSTLKIQRTERGDSAVYLCASSITGGNSGNTIYFGEGSWLTVV.